This record concerns one TCR beta chain sequence. Its matching antigen is unknown. TCRdb's copy holds only in-frame clones and misses some; the assay was immunoSEQ multiplex PCR. The data show some 82,000 clones, around nine tenths seen once. This entry belongs to a study of graft-versus-host responses after intestinal transplantation. Overall study: Isolated intestinal, liver-intestinal, or multivisceral transplants had been given to the recipients.

The CDR3 has 16 residues. Germline V gene lookup returns CDR1 MGHRA and CDR2 YSYEKL. V was clipped by 3 bases and J by 3 bases, with 17 bases between them. This chain uses TRBV4-1 with TRBJ1-1, with D possibly TRBD1 on 5 matching bases. The clonotype comes from a human donor who was the organ donor for an intestinal transplant. This specimen consisted of unstimulated CD8+ T cells sorted from spleen or lymph node cells, obtained before transplant. The DNA of the CDR3 is TGCGCCAGCAGCCACCCCAAGCAGGGTTGGTACACTGAAGCTTTCTTT. Its translation: CASSHPKQGWYTEAFF.